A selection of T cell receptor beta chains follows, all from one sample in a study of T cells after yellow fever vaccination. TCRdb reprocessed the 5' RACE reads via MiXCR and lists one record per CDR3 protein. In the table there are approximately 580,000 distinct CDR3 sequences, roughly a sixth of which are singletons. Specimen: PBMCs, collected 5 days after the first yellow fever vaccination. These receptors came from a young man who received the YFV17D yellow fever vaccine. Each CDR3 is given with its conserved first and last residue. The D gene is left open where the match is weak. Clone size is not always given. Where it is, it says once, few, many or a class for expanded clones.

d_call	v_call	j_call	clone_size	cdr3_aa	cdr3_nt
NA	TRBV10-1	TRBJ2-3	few	CASSDVAFTDTQYF	TGCGCCAGCAGTGATGTGGCCTTCACAGATACGCAGTATTTT
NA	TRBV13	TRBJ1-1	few	CASSFWKDEAFF	TGTGCCAGCAGCTTTTGGAAGGATGAAGCTTTCTTT
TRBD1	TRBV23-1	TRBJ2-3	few	CASSQSAPSLRGNYITDTQYF	TGCGCCAGCAGTCAATCGGCCCCCTCCCTCAGGGGGAATTACATCACAGATACGCAGTATTTT
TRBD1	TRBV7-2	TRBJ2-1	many	CASSTGQGNYNEQFF	TGTGCCAGCAGCACGGGACAGGGTAACTACAATGAGCAGTTCTTC
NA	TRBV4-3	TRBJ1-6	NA	CASSQGTVGLNSPLHF	TGCGCCAGCAGCCAAGGCACGGTCGGTTTGAATTCACCCCTCCACTTT
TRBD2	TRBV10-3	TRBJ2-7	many	CAISEGLAGPLGEQYF	TGTGCCATCAGTGAAGGGCTAGCGGGACCACTAGGCGAGCAGTACTTC
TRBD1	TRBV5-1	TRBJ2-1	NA	CASSRDPGGYNEQFF	TGCGCCAGCAGCCGGGATCCAGGGGGCTACAATGAGCAGTTCTTC
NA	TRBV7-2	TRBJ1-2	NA	CASSSPPGGRDYGYTF	TGTGCCAGCAGCTCCCCTCCGGGGGGCCGGGACTATGGCTACACCTTC
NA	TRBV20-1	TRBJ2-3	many	CSAIRGVGTDTQYF	TGCAGTGCTATAAGGGGGGTGGGCACAGATACGCAGTATTTT
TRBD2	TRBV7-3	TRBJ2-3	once	CASSSKAPGLADSTDTQYF	TGTGCCAGCAGCTCCAAGGCCCCGGGACTAGCGGATAGCACAGATACGCAGTATTTT
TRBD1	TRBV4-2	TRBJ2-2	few	CASSQEPGQAANTGELFF	TGTGCCAGCAGCCAAGAGCCGGGACAGGCCGCGAACACCGGGGAGCTGTTTTTT
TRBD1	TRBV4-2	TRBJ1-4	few	CASSQTGTEDEKLFF	TGTGCCAGCAGCCAAACTGGGACAGAAGATGAAAAACTGTTTTTT
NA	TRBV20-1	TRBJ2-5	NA	CSATGLRKETQYF	TGCAGTGCAACGGGACTTCGGAAAGAGACCCAGTACTTC
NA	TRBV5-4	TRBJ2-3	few	CASSWDSDTQYF	TGTGCCAGCAGCTGGGACTCAGATACGCAGTATTTT
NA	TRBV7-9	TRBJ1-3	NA	CASSSLAGRNTIYF	TGTGCCAGCAGCTCCCTGGCGGGACGAAACACCATATATTTT
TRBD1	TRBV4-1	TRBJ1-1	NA	CASSQKGTGTGSEAFF	TGCGCCAGCAGCCAAAAAGGGACCGGGACAGGGTCTGAAGCTTTCTTT
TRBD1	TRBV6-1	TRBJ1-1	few	CASSQQGQDTEAFF	TGTGCCAGCAGTCAACAGGGGCAAGACACTGAAGCTTTCTTT
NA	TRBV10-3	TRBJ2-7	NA	CAISESVGLYEQYF	TGTGCCATCAGTGAGTCTGTAGGCCTGTACGAGCAGTACTTC
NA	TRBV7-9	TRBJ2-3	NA	CASSLQGPGSDTQYF	TGTGCCAGCAGCTTACAGGGGCCGGGGTCGGATACGCAGTATTTT
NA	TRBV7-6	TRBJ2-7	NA	CASSLSSGQGYEQYF	NA
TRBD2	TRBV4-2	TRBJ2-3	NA	CASSQGPSGGPEDTQYF	TGTGCCAGCAGCCAAGGCCCTAGCGGGGGGCCGGAAGATACGCAGTATTTT
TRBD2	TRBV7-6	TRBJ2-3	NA	CASSPLSTGLAGSTDTQYF	TGTGCCAGCAGCCCATTAAGCACCGGGCTAGCGGGGTCCACAGATACGCAGTATTTT